These T cell receptor beta chains were read from a single sample in a study of cytotoxic CD8 clonotypes in ibrutinib-treated CLL. Measured with immunoSEQ multiplex PCR; TCRdb has only the in-frame clones, and not every one. The repertoire holds roughly 170,000 clones, with roughly four fifths as singletons. The starting material was PBMCs, obtained after 24 months of ibrutinib treatment. The source of these receptors is a human donor with chronic lymphocytic leukemia. Each CDR3 is given with its conserved first and last residue. The D gene is left open where the match is weak. A row's size may be missing; if present it is once, few, many or a size class.

D,J,size,V,DNA,CDR3
.,TRBJ2-3,.,TRBV30,TGTGCCTGGAACCGCGGCACAGATACGCAGTATTTT,CAWNRGTDTQYF
TRBD1,TRBJ1-1,.,TRBV7-2,TGTGCCAGCAGCTTAGGGCCCAGGGGGCAGACTGAAGCTTTCTTT,CASSLGPRGQTEAFF
.,TRBJ2-5,.,TRBV18,TGTGCCAGCTCACCTGGAGTACGAGAGACCCAGTACTTC,CASSPGVRETQYF
.,TRBJ2-7,.,TRBV28,TGTGCCAGCAGTTCCCCGGACGGACCATACTACGAGCAGTACTTC,CASSSPDGPYYEQYF
.,TRBJ1-2,.,TRBV27,TGTGCCAGCAGTTTCGCCGGGGGGGGCCTTACCGGCTACACCTTC,CASSFAGGGLTGYTF
.,TRBJ1-1,.,TRBV4-2,TGTGCCAGCAGCATAACGCGGGCAACGAACACTGAAGCTTTCTTT,CASSITRATNTEAFF
.,TRBJ2-7,.,TRBV2,TGTGCCAGCAGTGAATTTGTGTCCTCCTACGAGCAGTACTTC,CASSEFVSSYEQYF
TRBD1,TRBJ2-5,.,TRBV7-6,TGTGCCAGCAGCTTAGGATCCGGGACAGGGGGTAAAGAGACCCAGTACTTC,CASSLGSGTGGKETQYF
TRBD1,TRBJ1-1,.,TRBV30,TGTGCCTGGAGTGTCGGGACAGGGTCGTGGACTGAAGCTTTCTTT,CAWSVGTGSWTEAFF
TRBD1,TRBJ1-1,.,TRBV5-1,TGCGCCAGCACCCCCGGACAGGGAAGGACTGAAGCTTTCTTT,CASTPGQGRTEAFF
.,TRBJ1-1,.,TRBV5-1,TGCGCCAGCAGCTTGGAGGGTAGTGCTTTCTTT,CASSLEGSAFF
.,TRBJ1-1,.,TRBV2,TGTGCCAGCACGAGGGGGAACACTGAAGCTTTCTTT,CASTRGNTEAFF
TRBD2,TRBJ2-1,.,TRBV5-6,TGTGCCAGCAGCCTGGAAAAACTAGCGGGAGGGACGATCTTC,CASSLEKLAGGTIF
TRBD1,TRBJ1-2,.,TRBV19,TGTGCCAGTACCCGGGACAGGGCAGGCTATGGCTACACCTTC,CASTRDRAGYGYTF
.,TRBJ2-3,.,TRBV7-8,TGTGCCAGCAGCTTACGAAGGTACACAGATACGCAGTATTTT,CASSLRRYTDTQYF
TRBD1,TRBJ2-1,.,TRBV2,TGTGCCAGCAGTATCGGACAGGGCTCCTACAATGAGCAGTTCTTC,CASSIGQGSYNEQFF
TRBD2,TRBJ2-7,.,TRBV7-2,TGTGCCAGCAGCTTTCAGGGAGGGTTCGAGCAGTACTTC,CASSFQGGFEQYF
.,TRBJ2-2,.,TRBV19,TGTGCCAGTAGTACCCGTTCTCCCGGGGAGCTGTTTTTT,CASSTRSPGELFF
.,TRBJ1-2,once,TRBV30,TGTGCCTGGAGTGGCCGTGGGTGGCAGGTCAACTATGGCTACACCTTC,CAWSGRGWQVNYGYTF
.,TRBJ1-2,.,TRBV20-1,TGCAGTGCTAAACACCTCTATGGCTACACCTTC,CSAKHLYGYTF
.,TRBJ2-7,once,TRBV9,TGTGCCAGCAGCGTAGGTCGCCAAAGCTTCGACGAGCAGTACTTC,CASSVGRQSFDEQYF
.,TRBJ1-6,.,TRBV4-1,TGCGCCAGCAGCCAAGTCCCAGCCTCCGATTCACCCCTCCACTTT,CASSQVPASDSPLHF
.,TRBJ1-2,.,TRBV27,TGTGCCAGCAGTTTTGGCACACCTGAAGGGTATGGCTACACCTTC,CASSFGTPEGYGYTF
.,TRBJ1-5,.,TRBV7-3,TGTGCCAGCAGCTTTACTGGAAATCAGCCCCAGCATTTT,CASSFTGNQPQHF
.,TRBJ2-2,.,TRBV11-2,TGTGCCAGCAGGCGGGCGGGCCGCACGAACACCGGGGAGCTGTTTTTT,CASRRAGRTNTGELFF
.,TRBJ1-1,few,TRBV30,TGTGCCTGGAGTCCACTGGGGGGATTGAGGAACACTGAAGCTTTCTTT,CAWSPLGGLRNTEAFF
.,TRBJ2-7,.,TRBV30,TGTGCCTGGGAATTAGGGAACTACGAGCAGTACTTC,CAWELGNYEQYF
.,TRBJ1-2,.,TRBV5-4,TGTGCCAGCAGCTTGCGACAGAACTATGGCTACACCTTC,CASSLRQNYGYTF
.,TRBJ2-3,.,TRBV30,TGTGCCTGGAGGGGATACACGAATACGCAGTATTTT,CAWRGYTNTQYF
TRBD2,TRBJ2-7,.,TRBV4-3,TGCGCCAGCAGCGCAGCGGGAGGGCCCGAGTACTTC,CASSAAGGPEYF
.,TRBJ1-3,.,TRBV5-6,TGTGCCAGCAGCTCACCTGGACACCGGGTGTTTTCTGGAAACACCATATATTTT,CASSSPGHRVFSGNTIYF
.,TRBJ1-4,.,TRBV2,TGTGCCAGCAGTCAAAGAGGTTTTGGAGGGGTTATCGAGCGGGAAAAACTGTTTTTT,CASSQRGFGGVIEREKLFF
TRBD1,TRBJ2-1,.,TRBV18,TGTGCCAGCTCCGGGGACAGGGACAATGAGCAGTTCTTC,CASSGDRDNEQFF
TRBD1,TRBJ2-2,.,TRBV6-6,TGTGCCAGCAGGGACCCAGGGGGAGTTGGGGAGCTGTTTTTT,CASRDPGGVGELFF
TRBD2,TRBJ2-2,.,TRBV28,TGTGCCAGCAGCCGCGAAAAACGACTAGCTCCAACCGGGGAGCTGTTTTTT,CASSREKRLAPTGELFF
TRBD1,TRBJ2-3,.,TRBV6-5,TGTGCCAGCAGTCCCGGGACAGGGGGCCCAGATACGCAGTATTTT,CASSPGTGGPDTQYF
.,TRBJ2-4,.,TRBV27,TGTGCCCTTCCGTCCGGGACGCCTCCGCTCCCCATTCAGTACTTC,CALPSGTPPLPIQYF
.,TRBJ1-1,many,TRBV29-1,TGCAGCGCTTTGGGTGTATCCCCTAAGATGAACACTGAAGCTTTCTTT,CSALGVSPKMNTEAFF
TRBD2,TRBJ2-3,once,TRBV7-2,TGTGCCAGCAGGGACGGCGGACTAGCGGGAGGAAAAGATACGCAGTATTTT,CASRDGGLAGGKDTQYF
.,TRBJ1-5,once,TRBV5-6,TGTGCCAGCAGCTCCCTAGGCGAGAGGGGCTACAATCAGCCCCAGCATTTT,CASSSLGERGYNQPQHF
.,TRBJ1-4,many,TRBV14,TGTGCCAGCAGCCAAGATTGGGGGCCTACGACTAATGAAAAACTGTTTTTT,CASSQDWGPTTNEKLFF
.,TRBJ1-3,few,TRBV6-5,TGTGCCAGCGGCGCAGGGATCTCTGGAAACACCATATATTTT,CASGAGISGNTIYF